This T cell receptor (beta chain) was captured in a study of blood T cells in healthy people across ages. Study results and caveats: Researchers said unsorted PBMCs prevented a conclusive naive versus antigen-experienced comparison.

Then a second PCR, running about 7 to 11 cycles, was carried out with a sample-barcoded 5' primer and a J-beta primer mix. TCRdb re-called the 5' RACE reads through MiXCR, storing one row per CDR3 protein. This table holds over 450,000 distinct CDR3 sequences, approximately 25% found once. There are a few counts of this clonotype. Its antigen is as yet unknown. In each sample, at least 6.5 million PBMCs were isolated. The V gene end was trimmed by 5 bases and the J gene end by 8 bases; junction bases not matched to a gene: 15. In germline, CDR1 is SEHNR, CDR2 FQNEAQ (reference sequence). This CDR3 spans 16 amino acids. This same sample was also part of a study on T cells of mothers and their children. That work adds: With unrelated pairs as the comparison, related mother-child pairs had a slightly higher overlap that was not significant.

Material for sequencing was blood. The TCR comes from a boy under 18 in good health. The chain employs TRBV7-9 and TRBJ2-1; 7 nucleotides align to TRBD2. This CDR3 reads CASSLRPSGDYDEQFF. The CDR3 coding sequence is TGTGCCAGCAGCCTTAGACCCAGCGGGGATTACGATGAGCAGTTCTTC.